The 26 T cell receptor beta chains listed next were all sequenced from one sample in a study of identical twins. TCRdb re-derived calls from the 5' RACE reads in MiXCR, one entry per CDR3 protein. The sample has 200,000 to 300,000 distinct CDR3 sequences, approximately 7% seen once; the top ten hold roughly 3.7%. This sample also appeared in a second study, on yellow fever vaccine responses in identical twins.

What was sequenced was memory (CD45RO+) T cells sorted from blood. The receptors were gathered from a woman younger than 30 in good health.

There are a few counts of this clonotype. The V call is TRBV18, the J call TRBJ2-5; 9 bases match TRBD1. V dropped 3 bases and J dropped 0; count of bases not matched to a gene: 5. This CDR3 is 16 amino acids long. Germline V gives CDR1 KGHSH, CDR2 LQKENI. CDR3 sequence: CASSPVGQGNQETQYF. CDR3 bases: TGTGCCAGCTCACCCGTGGGACAGGGAAACCAAGAGACCCAGTACTTC.

This chain connects TRBV20-1 to TRBJ1-6; TRBD1 is a possible D gene (6 bases). Germline CDR1 reads DFQATT; CDR2 reads SNEGSKA (reference sequence). The V end lost 3 bases, the J end lost 7 bases, and 16 bases lay between the germline ends. The CDR3 length is 15 residues. As DNA, the CDR3 is TGCAGTGCTAGCCAACAGGGAAGAGAGAATTCACCCCTCCACTTT. Protein product: CSASQQGRENSPLHF.

This clonotype was counted at least ten times. V usage is TRBV4-1 and J usage is TRBJ1-4; D ambiguous. Trimming left V 4 bases short and J 1 base short, with 10 bases between. The CDR3 loop spans 15 amino acids. In germline, CDR1 is MGHRA, CDR2 YSYEKL. The CDR3 DNA follows: TGCGCCAGCAGCCCCGAACCGGTAACTAATGAAAAACTGTTTTTT. Residues: CASSPEPVTNEKLFF.

The CDR3 nucleotides read TGCGCCAGCAGCCAAGAAAGACGGGGGGGAGGATGGGAGCAGTACTTC. Residues: CASSQERRGGGWEQYF. The chain joins TRBV4-1 to TRBJ2-7, with 8 bases matching TRBD2. CDR1 and CDR2 (germline): MGHRA, YSYEKL. The CDR3 loop spans 16 amino acids. Germline trimming cut 0 bases from V and 7 bases from J; bases unmatched to any gene: 11.

This clonotype was recorded a few times. CDR3 sequence: CASGPLGALITGELFF. Here the CDR3 DNA reads TGCGCCAGCGGCCCCTTGGGGGCTCTGATCACCGGGGAGCTGTTTTTT. V usage is TRBV5-1 and J usage is TRBJ2-2; perhaps TRBD1 as D (6 bases). Germline CDR1 reads SGHRS; CDR2 reads YFSETQ. V was trimmed by 7 bases and J by 4 bases, leaving 20 bases between them. The CDR3 is 16 residues long.

This chain links TRBV6-1 with TRBJ1-1; D gene unclear. The length of the CDR3 is 15 residues. V was trimmed by 8 bases and J by 1 base, leaving 17 bases between them. Per germline, CDR1 MNHNS and CDR2 SASEGT. CDR3 protein: CASGVIRTTNTEAFF. The CDR3 DNA sequence: TGTGCCAGCGGTGTAATACGCACAACGAACACTGAAGCTTTCTTT.

This clonotype was seen ten or more times. J is TRBJ1-1 and V is TRBV27; D unresolved. Trimming removed 4 bases at V and 4 bases at J, with 22 bases between. The CDR3 is made up of 17 amino acids. Germline CDR1 reads MNHEY; CDR2 reads SMNVEV (reference sequence). Here the CDR3 reads CASSSLRAARRGTEAFF. In DNA form, the CDR3 reads TGTGCCAGCAGTTCCCTCCGGGCCGCCCGCCGGGGCACTGAAGCTTTCTTT.

This clonotype was seen many times. The V and J genes are TRBV25-1 and TRBJ2-1; 7 bases map to TRBD2. Germline V gene lookup returns CDR1 MGHDK and CDR2 SYGVNS. There are 16 residues in the CDR3. With V trimmed by 1 base and J by 9 bases, 12 bases remained unmatched. The CDR3 sequence: CASSESAASGRIEQFF. In nucleotides, the CDR3 is TGTGCCAGCAGTGAATCCGCGGCTAGCGGTAGAATTGAGCAGTTCTTC.

This clonotype was seen only a few times. The CDR3 protein is CSSRQETDTQYF. DNA for the CDR3: TGCAGCTCCCGACAGGAGACAGATACGCAGTATTTT. The chain uses TRBV29-1 and TRBJ2-3; perhaps TRBD1 as D (6 bases). CDR1 and CDR2 (germline): SQVTM, ANQGSEA. This CDR3 is built from 12 residues. Trimming shortened V by 8 bases and J by 3 bases, and 12 bases separated the two germline ends.

With respect to this clonotype: This clone may be a read error of a much larger clone one base away. The chain employs TRBV24-1 and TRBJ2-3; D gene uncertain. The V gene's germline CDR1 is KGHDR and CDR2 SFDVKD. V was trimmed by 2 bases and J by 7 bases, leaving 15 bases between them. The CDR3 runs 15 residues. CDR3 bases: TGTGCCACCAGTGATTCAAGTCGGGCATCCAATACGCAGTATTTT. This sequence encodes CATSDSSRASNTQYF.

This clonotype was observed many times. The chain joins TRBV10-2 to TRBJ2-3, with D unclear. Trimming shortened V by 6 bases and J by 0 bases, and 13 bases separated the two germline ends. CDR1 and CDR2 from the germline V gene are WSHSY and SAAADI. This CDR3 has 15 residues. CDR3 bases: TGCGCCAGCAGGACGGAACAAACTAGCACAGATACGCAGTATTTT. It translates to CASRTEQTSTDTQYF.

This clonotype was picked up a small number of times. This sequence joins TRBV5-1 and TRBJ2-3, with D possibly being TRBD2 (6 bases). With 4 bases removed from V and 6 bases from J, the gap between germline ends came to 15 bases. The CDR3 covers 14 residues. In germline, CDR1 is SGHRS, CDR2 YFSETQ. CDR3 loop: CASSPQTSPDTQYF. CDR3 DNA sequence: TGCGCCAGCAGCCCACAGACTAGTCCCGATACGCAGTATTTT. Full variable domain (missing parts from reference TRBV5-1 and TRBJ2-3): KAGVTQTPRYLIKTRGQQVTLSCSPISGHRSVSWYQQTPGQGLQFLFEYFSETQRNKGNFPGRFSGRQFSNSRSEMNVSTLELGDSALYLCASSPQTSPDTQYFGPGTRLTVL.

The genes are TRBV11-1 and TRBJ2-1; D may correspond to TRBD1 or TRBD2 (5 bases each). The CDR3 spans 15 residues. CDR1 is SGHAT and CDR2 is FQDESV in the germline V gene (reference sequence). V was pared by 5 bases and J by 3 bases, with 14 bases between. CDR3 in DNA: TGTGCCAGCAGCCCCGGGACGGCAGTCTACAATGAGCAGTTCTTC. It yields the protein CASSPGTAVYNEQFF.

The J gene is TRBJ2-3, the V gene TRBV4-1; a weak D match, TRBD2 (7 bases). Trimming shortened V by 2 bases and J by 1 base, and 19 bases separated the two germline ends. The CDR3 consists of 18 residues. Germline assignment: CDR1 MGHRA and CDR2 YSYEKL. The CDR3 nucleotides read TGCGCCAGCAGCCAAAAGAGGGGGAGCGGGGAAGGCACAGATACGCAGTATTTT. Translated: CASSQKRGSGEGTDTQYF.

This clonotype was detected a few times. The V and J genes are TRBV18 and TRBJ2-2; D perhaps matches TRBD2 (6 bases). Trimming took 4 bases from V and 0 from J, leaving 9 bases between them. The CDR3 totals 15 residues. Per germline, CDR1 KGHSH and CDR2 LQKENI. The CDR3 nucleotides are TGTGCCAGCTCACTCGGGAGCACGAACACCGGGGAGCTGTTTTTT. As protein: CASSLGSTNTGELFF.

The chain is built from TRBV20-1 and TRBJ2-7; D is unresolved. The CDR3 runs to 13 residues. V was trimmed by 6 bases and J by 6 bases, leaving 18 bases between them. Germline V gene lookup returns CDR1 DFQATT and CDR2 SNEGSKA (reference sequence). CDR3 sequence: CSATRLSAGEQYF. As DNA, the CDR3 is TGCAGTGCCACGAGGCTCTCAGCTGGCGAGCAGTACTTC.

The gene calls are TRBV7-9 and TRBJ2-2, with D unresolved. This CDR3 has 15 residues. Germline V lookup: CDR1 SEHNR, CDR2 FQNEAQ (reference sequence). Trimming left V 10 bases short and J 0 bases short, with 15 bases between. CDR3 nucleotides: TGTGCCACTCCGCCCCGGATAGCGAACACCGGGGAGCTGTTTTTT. It encodes CATPPRIANTGELFF.

This clonotype was detected a few times. The CDR3: CASSSRGQIYEQYV. In DNA, the CDR3 is TGTGCCAGCAGCTCAAGGGGACAGATCTACGAGCAGTACGTC. The J gene is TRBJ2-7, the V gene TRBV5-6; 7 bases align to TRBD1. This CDR3 contains 14 residues. Germline CDR1 and CDR2: SGHDT and YYEEEE. Trimming took 3 bases from V and 3 from J; bases not matched to a gene: 6.

This clonotype was seen only a few times. V gene TRBV11-3 combines with J gene TRBJ2-2; no firm D call. In germline, CDR1 is SGHNT, CDR2 YENEEA. The CDR3 has 13 residues. The CDR3 region is CASGDLNTGELFF. The CDR3 DNA reads as TGTGCATCTGGCGATCTAAACACCGGGGAGCTGTTTTTT.

This clonotype was counted at least ten times. This chain uses TRBV12-3 or TRBV12-4 with TRBJ1-1, with D perhaps matching TRBD1 (5 bases). The CDR3 has 13 residues. V lost 6 bases to trimming and J lost 5 bases, with 13 bases between them. CDR3 protein: CASRGGSVTEAFF. DNA for the CDR3: TGTGCCAGCAGGGGGGGTAGTGTGACTGAAGCTTTCTTT.

This clonotype has just a few counts. The chain couples TRBV5-1 to TRBJ2-1; 9 bases agree with TRBD1. V dropped 3 bases and J dropped 3; count of bases not matched to a gene: 7. The CDR3 extends over 16 amino acids. The germline CDR1 and CDR2 sequences are SGHRS and YFSETQ. CDR3 residues: CASSSKPGQGYNEQFF. The CDR3 nucleotides read TGCGCCAGCAGCTCCAAACCGGGACAGGGCTACAATGAGCAGTTCTTC. Filled out from reference TRBV5-1 and TRBJ2-1, the complete variable domain reads KAGVTQTPRYLIKTRGQQVTLSCSPISGHRSVSWYQQTPGQGLQFLFEYFSETQRNKGNFPGRFSGRQFSNSRSEMNVSTLELGDSALYLCASSSKPGQGYNEQFFGPGTRLTVL.

There are many counts of this clonotype. The chain is built from TRBV3-1 and TRBJ1-5, with D unclear. CDR1 and CDR2 (germline): LGHDT, YNNKEL (reference sequence). Trimming removed 4 bases from V and 2 bases from J, with 9 bases in between. The length of the CDR3 is 14 residues. The CDR3, as DNA: TGTGCCAGCAGCCTGGCCGACGGCAATCAGCCCCAGCATTTT. Residues: CASSLADGNQPQHF.

The sample holds a few counts of this clonotype. Just one base apart from a much larger clone, this may be a read error. The rearrangement uses TRBV5-1 and TRBJ2-7, with 8 bases that match TRBD1. Germline V lookup: CDR1 SGHRS, CDR2 YFSETQ. The CDR3 is made up of 13 amino acids. The ends lost 3 bases at V and 3 bases at J; junction bases unmatched: 2. The CDR3 protein is CASSSGQGYEQYF. The CDR3 DNA reads as TGCGCCAGCAGCTCCGGACAGGGCTACGAGCAGTACTTC.

Ten or more counts support this clonotype. V is TRBV24-1 and J is TRBJ2-4; D is perhaps TRBD2 (5 bases). Germline CDR1 and CDR2: KGHDR and SFDVKD. Trimming left V 4 bases short and J 8 bases short, with 11 bases between. This CDR3 comprises 13 residues. CDR3 DNA: TGTGCCACCAGTGACCCCGGGGTGGACATTCAGTACTTC. Its translation is CATSDPGVDIQYF.

Only a few counts were recorded for this clonotype. The genes are TRBV10-3 and TRBJ1-2, with D perhaps TRBD1 (6 bases). Germline CDR1 reads ENHRY; CDR2 reads SYGVKD. V was shortened by 3 bases and J by 1 base, with 15 bases between the two germline ends. The CDR3 has 16 residues. DNA of the CDR3: TGTGCCATCAGTGAAACCGGGACACCGATTAACTATGGCTACACCTTC. Protein sequence: CAISETGTPINYGYTF.

The chain uses TRBV20-1 and TRBJ2-1; the D is unclear. The CDR3 is 12 amino acids. With 6 bases removed from V and 8 bases from J, the gap between germline ends came to 14 bases. Germline CDR1 reads DFQATT; CDR2 reads SNEGSKA (reference sequence). The CDR3 coding sequence is TGCAGTGCCCCATCCGTGAGCTATGAGCAGTTCTTC. Protein sequence: CSAPSVSYEQFF.